The rows below give T cell receptor beta chains drawn from one sample of a study of beta chain features in type 1 diabetes. Here immunoSEQ multiplex PCR was the method, and the copy in TCRdb shows in-frame clones only, minus some. This table has some 63,000 clones, approximately 62% appearing once. The sample comprised Tregs from blood. The source is a woman between 18 and 30 years old in good health. CDR3s include the opening cysteine and the closing phenylalanine or tryptophan. A D gene is named only where the DNA matches it firmly. Size values are once, few and many counts, or a class for expanded clones, and some rows have none.

.	.	TRBJ1-5	16	TRBV4-1	CASSQEGAGGNQPQHF	TGCGCCAGCAGCCAAGAAGGGGCGGGGGGCAATCAGCCCCAGCATTTT
.	.	TRBJ1-6	17	TRBV4-1	CASSQDEDSSYNSPLHF	TGCGCCAGCAGCCAAGATGAGGATAGCTCCTATAATTCACCCCTCCACTTT
.	.	TRBJ2-3	17	TRBV19	CASSITAGGGPTDTQYF	TGTGCCAGTAGTATTACCGCTGGCGGGGGCCCCACAGATACGCAGTATTTT
TRBD1	.	TRBJ2-5	15	TRBV5-4	CASSEGTGGRETQYF	TGTGCCAGCAGCGAGGGGACAGGGGGCAGAGAGACCCAGTACTTC
TRBD1	.	TRBJ1-1	14	TRBV10-3	CAIRVDRVESEAFF	TGTGCCATCAGAGTGGACAGGGTCGAGTCTGAAGCTTTCTTT
.	few	TRBJ1-5	14	TRBV28	CASSGRDGSLPQHF	TGTGCCAGCAGTGGCCGGGACGGGAGCCTTCCCCAGCATTTT
.	.	TRBJ2-1	18	TRBV10-3	CAISPRGGLADTYNEQFF	TGTGCCATCAGCCCGAGGGGGGGGCTAGCGGATACCTACAATGAGCAGTTCTTC
.	.	TRBJ2-5	11	TRBV11-1	CASSFSETQYF	TGTGCCAGCAGCTTCTCTGAGACCCAGTACTTC
TRBD1	.	TRBJ1-6	14	TRBV2	CASSVGGLNSPLHF	TGTGCCAGCAGCGTAGGGGGCTTAAATTCCCCCCTCCACTTT
TRBD2	.	TRBJ2-3	15	TRBV4-2	CASSPLAGGADTQYF	TGTGCCAGCAGCCCCCTAGCGGGGGGGGCAGATACGCAGTATTTT
.	.	TRBJ1-2	17	TRBV7-2	CASSLVSGQILGYGYTF	TGTGCCAGCAGCTTAGTTTCCGGACAGATCCTTGGGTATGGCTACACCTTC
.	once	TRBJ2-2	18	TRBV12-5	CASGLVLGAVANTGELFF	TGTGCTAGTGGTTTGGTATTGGGTGCGGTAGCGAACACCGGGGAGCTGTTTTTT
.	.	TRBJ1-2	13	TRBV5-4	CASSGGPHYGYTF	TGTGCCAGCAGTGGCGGCCCCCACTATGGCTACACCTTC
.	.	TRBJ1-4	14	TRBV30	CAWKGDTYNEKLFF	TGTGCCTGGAAGGGGGACACCTATAATGAAAAACTGTTTTTT
TRBD2	.	TRBJ2-1	15	TRBV5-1	CASSTGTSGMNEQFF	TGCGCCAGCAGCACAGGGACTAGCGGGATGAATGAGCAGTTCTTC
TRBD1	.	TRBJ1-2	15	TRBV7-2	CASSLRVGGDYGYTF	TGTGCCAGCAGCCTCCGGGTAGGGGGCGACTATGGCTACACCTTC
.	few	TRBJ2-1	14	TRBV2	CASSLGRGYNEQFF	TGTGCCAGCAGTCTCGGGAGAGGCTACAATGAGCAGTTCTTC
TRBD2	.	TRBJ2-2	16	TRBV11-3	CASSSGRGPNTGELFF	TGTGCCAGCAGCTCGGGGAGGGGACCGAACACCGGGGAGCTGTTTTTT
TRBD1	.	TRBJ1-2	14	TRBV6-1	CASRRTGEHYGYTF	TGTGCCAGCAGGAGGACAGGGGAACACTATGGCTACACCTTC
.	.	TRBJ2-2	16	TRBV4-3	CASSQGPDSNTGELFF	TGCGCCAGCAGCCAAGGCCCTGACTCGAACACCGGGGAGCTGTTTTTT
TRBD2	.	TRBJ2-1	13	TRBV5-6	CASSLGRGGEQFF	TGTGCCAGCAGCTTAGGACGGGGGGGGGAGCAGTTCTTC
TRBD1	.	TRBJ1-1	14	TRBV12-5	CASDPGQMNTEAFF	TGTGCTAGTGACCCGGGACAGATGAACACTGAAGCTTTCTTT
TRBD1	.	TRBJ2-7	15	TRBV6-1	CASSDPGQGHSEQYF	TGTGCCAGCAGTGATCCGGGACAGGGACACTCGGAGCAGTACTTC
.	few	TRBJ2-5	14	TRBV7-9	CASSFSGSKETQYF	TGTGCCAGCAGCTTTTCAGGGTCTAAGGAGACCCAGTACTTC
TRBD2	.	TRBJ2-1	16	TRBV5-1	CASSSSGLVPYNEQFF	TGCGCCAGCAGCTCATCGGGACTAGTACCTTACAATGAGCAGTTCTTC
TRBD2	.	TRBJ2-3	15	TRBV5-4	CASSRGGSGPDTQYF	TGTGCCAGCAGCCGGGGGGGGTCCGGTCCAGATACGCAGTATTTT
.	.	TRBJ1-1	12	TRBV2	CASSGDMTEDFF	TGTGCCAGCAGTGGGGACATGACTGAAGATTTCTTT